This T cell receptor beta chain was retrieved from a study of Ad26.COV2.S vaccination and SARS-CoV-2 variants. General study findings and limits: With respect to non-spike TCR breadth, vaccine and placebo recipients were similar.

The sample's treatment: some 19 received Ad26.COV2.S at low or high dose, single or two shots; about five received placebo; per-sample allocation not given. Samples were taken on day 63 after the first vaccine or placebo injection. Germline CDR1 reads SGHTA; CDR2 reads FQGNSA. V was clipped by 4 bases and J by 4 bases, with 10 bases between them. The CDR3 length is 14 residues. This clone was seen a few times. The antigen is not known. Profiled with immunoSEQ multiplex PCR; TCRdb holds only in-frame clones, not every one. The table shows about 420,000 clones, with over 75% occurring only once. This receptor was taken from a person between 18 and 59 years old who received the Ad26.COV2.S COVID-19 vaccine or a placebo. The material was peripheral blood, obtained in a trial of Ad26.COV2.S vaccine versus placebo. The chain is built from TRBV7-2 and TRBJ1-4; weak D call: TRBD1 (5 bases). Here the CDR3 DNA reads TGTGCCAGCAGCTATGACAGAAGTAATGAAAAACTGTTTTTT. Protein sequence: CASSYDRSNEKLFF.